This entry lists 27 T cell receptor beta chains sequenced from one sample in a study of cytomegalovirus exposure and HLA in healthy donors. PCR amplification relied on 60 Vbeta primers (plus 13 Jbeta primers). Method: immunoSEQ multiplex PCR; TCRdb's copy keeps in-frame clones and lacks some. In the table there are some 190,000 clones, approximately 87% of which are singletons. The sample comprised PBMCs. These receptors all stem from a man younger than 40 in good health and CMV-seronegative.

This clone is a singleton in its sample. CDR3 protein: CASSLAIGFYEQYF. Here the CDR3 DNA reads TGCGCCAGCAGCTTGGCCATCGGGTTCTACGAGCAGTACTTC. V gene TRBV5-1 combines with J gene TRBJ2-7; D is unresolved. Per germline, CDR1 SGHRS and CDR2 YFSETQ. With 0 bases removed from V and 3 bases from J, the gap between germline ends came to 10 bases. The CDR3 loop spans 14 amino acids.

The chain links TRBV7-2 to TRBJ2-5; 12 bases agree with TRBD2. V dropped 2 bases and J dropped 1; count of bases not matched to a gene: 5. In germline, CDR1 is SGHTA, CDR2 FQGNSA. The CDR3 extends over 17 amino acids. This CDR3 is CASSLRLAGETQETQYF. The DNA of the CDR3 is TGTGCCAGCAGCTTAAGACTAGCGGGGGAAACCCAAGAGACCCAGTACTTC.

This clone was detected only once. A read error may account for a junction end that differs from germline. The chain recombines TRBV7-7 with TRBJ2-2; possible D gene TRBD2, 5 bases. Germline values: CDR1 SSHAT, CDR2 FNYEAQ (reference sequence). The CDR3 spans 15 residues. Here the CDR3 reads CASSQRGPRAGELFF. CDR3 bases: TGTGCTAGCAGCCAACGTGGACCGCGGGCCGGGGAGCTGTTTTTT. Drawing the rest from reference TRBV7-7 and TRBJ2-2, the complete variable domain is GAGVSQSPRYKVTKRGQDVTLRCDPISSHATLYWYQQALGQGPEFLTYFNYEAQPDKSGLPSDRFSAERPEGSISTLTIQRTEQRDSAMYRCASSQRGPRAGELFFGEGSRLTVL.

The chain combines TRBV7-2 with TRBJ2-7; perhaps TRBD2 as D (6 bases). Germline lookup yields CDR1 SGHTA and CDR2 FQGNSA. V lost 4 bases and J 3 bases, leaving 7 bases between the germline ends. The CDR3 loop spans 12 amino acids. Here the CDR3 reads CASSSEGYEQYF. The CDR3 DNA reads as TGTGCCAGCAGCTCGGAGGGCTACGAGCAGTACTTC.

The chain combines TRBV29-1 with TRBJ1-4; 8 bases are shared with TRBD1. The CDR3 covers 15 residues. Trimming took 4 bases from V and 7 from J; bases not matched to a gene: 11. Per the germline V gene, CDR1 is SQVTM and CDR2 is ANQGSEA. The CDR3 spells CSVGKTGGPLEKLFF. The CDR3 DNA is TGCAGCGTTGGAAAAACAGGGGGACCGCTTGAAAAACTGTTTTTT. Drawing the rest from reference TRBV29-1 and TRBJ1-4, the complete variable domain is SAVISQKPSRDICQRGTSLTIQCQVDSQVTMMFWYRQQPGQSLTLIATANQGSEATYESGFVIDKFPISRPNLTFSTLTVSNMSPEDSSIYLCSVGKTGGPLEKLFFGSGTQLSVL.

J is TRBJ2-2 and V is TRBV6-6, with 10 bases fitting TRBD1. The V segment lost 8 bases and the J segment 7 bases; nucleotides outside the gene matches: 4. The CDR3 sequence is 13 residues long. CDR1 and CDR2 from the germline V gene are MNHNY and SVGAGI (reference sequence). The CDR3 region has the DNA TGTGCCAGCGGGACAGGGGAGGGCGGGGAGCTGTTTTTT. Translation: CASGTGEGGELFF.

The chain employs TRBV9 and TRBJ2-1; the D gene is possibly TRBD2 (6 bases). The CDR3 totals 16 residues. Trimming cost V 0 bases and J 9 bases, with 19 bases left between them. Germline V gene data show CDR1 as SGDLS and CDR2 as YYNGEE. The CDR3 DNA follows: TGTGCCAGCAGCGTAGCTATAGCCGGTGGGGGGAGTGAGCAGTTCTTC. Translated, it gives CASSVAIAGGGSEQFF.

A word on this clone: This CDR3 fails to terminate in the conserved phenylalanine or tryptophan, so it likely reflects a read error. This chain links TRBV27 with TRBJ2-7; 7 bases map to TRBD1. This CDR3 region has 15 residues. From germline, CDR1 is MNHEY and CDR2 SMNVEV (reference sequence). V lost 4 bases and J lost 2; bases outside the gene matches: 8. In DNA form, the CDR3 reads TGTGCCAGCAGTTCCATGGGGACAGTCCCCTACGAGCAGTACCTC. It specifies CASSSMGTVPYEQYL.

CDR3 sequence (DNA): TGTGCCAGCAGCTTAGCGGGTGGCAGGGGGAGTGAGCAGTACTTC. This codes for CASSLAGGRGSEQYF. The chain joins TRBV11-2 to TRBJ2-5; TRBD1 agrees at 7 bases. This CDR3 is built from 15 residues. CDR1 and CDR2 from the germline V gene are SGHAT and FQNNGV. The junction had 13 bases not matched to a gene; V was cut back by 1 base and J by 11 bases.

The chain links TRBV5-4 to TRBJ1-2; D not resolved. Per germline, CDR1 SGHNT and CDR2 YYREEE (reference sequence). This CDR3 has 13 residues. V gave up 4 bases and J gave up 6 bases, with 13 bases separating them. The CDR3, as DNA: TGTGCCAGCAGCCCCCCGGGGAAGCATGGCTACACCTTC. Protein product: CASSPPGKHGYTF. Full variable domain (rest looked up from reference TRBV5-4 and TRBJ1-2): ETGVTQSPTHLIKTRGQQVTLRCSSQSGHNTVSWYQQALGQGPQFIFQYYREEENGRGNFPPRFSGLQFPNYSSELNVNALELDDSALYLCASSPPGKHGYTFGSGTRLTVV.

The chain carries TRBV30 and TRBJ2-1; TRBD2 aligns across 9 bases. Germline-derived CDR1 and CDR2 are GTSNPN and SVGIG (reference sequence). The CDR3 has 18 amino acids. Losses at the gene ends were 3 bases for V and 4 bases for J; bases not matched to a gene: 16. The CDR3 here is CAWSPERISGSPYNEQFF. The CDR3 coding sequence is TGTGCCTGGAGCCCCGAGAGGATTAGCGGGAGTCCATACAATGAGCAGTTCTTC. Full variable domain (outside the CDR3, taken from reference TRBV30 and TRBJ2-1): SQTIHQWPATLVQPVGSPLSLECTVEGTSNPNLYWYRQAAGRGLQLLFYSVGIGQISSEVPQNLSASRPQDRQFILSSKKLLLSDSGFYLCAWSPERISGSPYNEQFFGPGTRLTVL.

This sequence joins TRBV19 and TRBJ1-1; the match to TRBD1 covers 7 bases. The germline gives CDR1 LNHDA, CDR2 SQIVND (reference sequence). The V segment lost 6 bases and the J segment 6 bases; nucleotides outside the gene matches: 4. The CDR3 length is 12 residues. The CDR3 protein is CASSPGQSEAFF. CDR3 sequence (DNA): TGTGCCAGTAGCCCGGGACAGTCTGAAGCTTTCTTT. The full variable domain, its missing parts supplied by reference TRBV19 and TRBJ1-1, is DGGITQSPKYLFRKEGQNVTLSCEQNLNHDAMYWYRQDPGQGLRLIYYSQIVNDFQKGDIAEGYSVSREKKESFPLTVTSAQKNPTAFYLCASSPGQSEAFFGQGTRLTVV.

V usage is TRBV18 and J usage is TRBJ2-5, with 9 bases aligning to TRBD2. The DNA matches TRBJ2-7 better at its end, which makes the J call doubtful. The CDR3 extends over 15 amino acids. Germline V gene lookup returns CDR1 KGHSH and CDR2 LQKENI. The CDR3: CASSTSQAGGDEQYF. The CDR3 DNA reads as TGTGCCAGCTCAACATCCCAAGCGGGGGGAGACGAGCAGTACTTC.

This chain uses TRBV2 with TRBJ1-2; D is uncertain. Germline CDR1 is SNHLY and CDR2 is FYNNEI. CDR3 size: 12 residues. The V and J ends lost 4 bases and 4 bases respectively, with 7 bases between them. The CDR3 spells CASSVTAYGYTF. CDR3 sequence (DNA): TGTGCCAGCAGTGTAACAGCCTATGGCTACACCTTC.

This rearrangement joins TRBV2 to TRBJ2-7, with 9 nucleotides matching TRBD1. The CDR3 is 14 amino acids. With V trimmed by 6 bases and J by 3 bases, 6 bases remained unmatched. CDR1 is SNHLY, CDR2 FYNNEI, per germline. This chain's CDR3 is CASRKQGAGYEQYF. As DNA, the CDR3 is TGTGCCAGCAGAAAACAGGGGGCGGGCTACGAGCAGTACTTC.

V gene TRBV7-9 combines with J gene TRBJ2-3; 8 bases are a match to TRBD2. Trimming at V came to 4 bases and at J to 0 bases, leaving 0 bases not matched to a gene. CDR3 length: 14 residues. Looked up from germline, CDR1 is SEHNR and CDR2 is FQNEAQ (reference sequence). This chain's CDR3 is CASSSSGSTDTQYF. The CDR3 region has the DNA TGTGCCAGCAGCTCTAGCGGGAGCACAGATACGCAGTATTTT.

The chain carries TRBV28 and TRBJ2-7, with D maybe TRBD1 (6 bases). CDR1 MDHEN and CDR2 SYDVKM come from the germline V gene. The CDR3 contains 15 residues. V lost 10 bases and J lost 5, with 24 bases in between. The CDR3, as DNA: TGTGCCACCACTTCGCCTCCCACAGGGAGCCACGAGCAGTACTTC. The encoded protein is CATTSPPTGSHEQYF.

J is TRBJ2-1 and V is TRBV29-1; 10 positions agree with TRBD2. Per germline, CDR1 SQVTM and CDR2 ANQGSEA. This CDR3 comprises 17 residues. Trimming at V came to 4 bases and at J to 6 bases, leaving 15 bases not matched to a gene. The CDR3 region has the DNA TGCAGCGTTGCTGGGGGCCTGGCTAGCGGGAGTAGCAATGAGCAGTTCTTC. Translated, it gives CSVAGGLASGSSNEQFF.

This chain connects TRBV27 to TRBJ2-7; 9 positions agree with TRBD1. From germline, CDR1 is MNHEY and CDR2 SMNVEV (reference sequence). This CDR3 comprises 15 residues. J gave up 2 bases and V 5 bases, and 7 bases lay outside the gene matches. CDR3 DNA sequence: TGTGCCAGCAGTATGGGGGACAGGGCGGCCTACGAGCAGTACTTC. Protein: CASSMGDRAAYEQYF.

The rearrangement links TRBV5-1 to TRBJ2-1, with D perhaps TRBD2 (6 bases). CDR3 length: 18 amino acids. Germline-derived CDR1 and CDR2 are SGHRS and YFSETQ. The ends were cut back, 0 bases at V and 9 bases at J, with 25 bases in the middle. CDR3 sequence: CASSLEGSPGDLYLEQFF. For the CDR3, the DNA is TGCGCCAGCAGCTTGGAAGGTTCCCCGGGAGATTTATACCTTGAGCAGTTCTTC.

Written as DNA, the CDR3 is TGTGCCAGCAGTTTATCCGCGGACACTGAAGCTTTCTTT. Its protein product is CASSLSADTEAFF. The V and J genes are TRBV27 and TRBJ1-1; D is undetermined. CDR3 length: 13 residues. Germline V CDR1 and CDR2: MNHEY, SMNVEV (reference sequence). The V end was cut by 0 bases, the J end by 3 bases, with 5 bases between.

V usage is TRBV28 and J usage is TRBJ2-7, with D possibly TRBD1 on 5 matching bases. V lost 5 bases and J lost 0, with 11 bases in between. CDR1 and CDR2 from the germline V gene are MDHEN and SYDVKM. The CDR3 has 14 amino acids. DNA of the CDR3: TGTGCCAGCAGTCTCAGGGTCCCCTCCTACGAGCAGTACTTC. Translating gives CASSLRVPSYEQYF. Full variable domain (rest looked up from reference TRBV28 and TRBJ2-7): DVKVTQSSRYLVKRTGEKVFLECVQDMDHENMFWYRQDPGLGLRLIYFSYDVKMKEKGDIPEGYSVSREKKERFSLILESASTNQTSMYLCASSLRVPSYEQYFGPGTRLTVT.

The gene calls are TRBV15 and TRBJ1-6, with 7 positions matching TRBD1. The V segment lost 5 bases and the J segment 6 bases; nucleotides outside the gene matches: 4. This CDR3 is built from 14 residues. In germline, CDR1 is LNHNV, CDR2 YYDKDF (reference sequence). This CDR3 reads CATSGQGGNSPLHF. The CDR3 DNA reads TGTGCCACCAGCGGGCAGGGGGGTAATTCACCCCTCCACTTT.

This clone was detected only once. The chain has TRBV4-1 and TRBJ2-3, with TRBD2 matching 11 bases. Unmatched junction bases numbered 12, after V lost 8 bases and J lost 2 bases. CDR3 length equals 17 residues. Germline CDR1 MGHRA, CDR2 YSYEKL. The CDR3 region has the DNA TGCGCCAGCGTAGGCCCGAGACTAGCGGGGCACACAGATACGCAGTATTTT. Its protein product is CASVGPRLAGHTDTQYF.

This chain connects TRBV15 to TRBJ2-5; perhaps TRBD2 as D (7 bases). Germline V gene sequence: CDR1 LNHNV, CDR2 YYDKDF (reference sequence). The CDR3 is made up of 16 amino acids. The V and J ends lost 1 base and 5 bases respectively, with 17 bases between them. CDR3 coding DNA: TGTGCCACCAGCAGAGGGGGGGGCAGGGCGAGCGAGACCCAGTACTTC. It encodes CATSRGGGRASETQYF. The variable domain in full, completed from reference TRBV15 and TRBJ2-5, reads DAMVIQNPRYQVTQFGKPVTLSCSQTLNHNVMYWYQQKSSQAPKLLFHYYDKDFNNEADTPDNFQSRRPNTSFCFLDIRSPGLGDTAMYLCATSRGGGRASETQYFGPGTRLLVL.

The chain uses TRBV9 and TRBJ1-4; 8 bases are a match to TRBD1. The CDR3 runs 14 residues. Germline CDR1 is SGDLS and CDR2 is YYNGEE. Trimming at V came to 1 base and at J to 6 bases, leaving 2 bases not matched to a gene. The CDR3 loop is CASSVSRGHEKLFF. CDR3 nucleotides: TGTGCCAGCAGCGTAAGCAGGGGGCATGAAAAACTGTTTTTT.

About this clone: One junction end does not reproduce the germline sequence, and a read error may be involved. This sequence joins TRBV7-9 and TRBJ2-7; 9 bases match TRBD1. The CDR3 sequence is 15 residues long. Germline V gives CDR1 SEHNR, CDR2 FQNEAQ (reference sequence). The CDR3 coding sequence is TGTGCCAGCAGCTCGACCTACAGGGGGCTCGGCGAGCAGCACTTC. Protein: CASSSTYRGLGEQHF.